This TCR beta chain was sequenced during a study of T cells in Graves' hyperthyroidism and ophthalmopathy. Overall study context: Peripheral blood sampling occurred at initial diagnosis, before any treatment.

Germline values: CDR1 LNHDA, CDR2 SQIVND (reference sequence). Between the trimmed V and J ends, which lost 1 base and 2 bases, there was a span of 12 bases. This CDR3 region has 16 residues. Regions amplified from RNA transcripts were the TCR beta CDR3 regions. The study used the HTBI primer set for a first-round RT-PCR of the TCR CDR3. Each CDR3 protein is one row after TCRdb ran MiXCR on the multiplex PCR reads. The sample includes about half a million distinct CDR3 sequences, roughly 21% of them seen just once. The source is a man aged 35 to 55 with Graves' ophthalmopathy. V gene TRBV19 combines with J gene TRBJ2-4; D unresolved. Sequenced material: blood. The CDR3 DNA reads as TGTGCCAGTAGTATAGTTGCAGTAGACTCCAAAAACATTCAGTACTTC. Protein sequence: CASSIVAVDSKNIQYF.